Listed below are T cell receptor beta chains from one sample, sequenced in a study of T cell responses to AZD1222 COVID-19 vaccine. Libraries were prepared by immunoSEQ multiplex PCR; TCRdb keeps only in-frame clonotypes and omits some of them. This table has 95,000 to 100,000 clones, more than 70% appearing once. Sequenced here: peripheral blood, sampled 28 days after the second AZD1222 dose. The receptor source for this set is an adult who received the AZD1222 COVID-19 vaccine. Both conserved end residues are part of each CDR3. The order of the fields is D gene, CDR3 length, V gene, clone size, J gene, CDR3 DNA, CDR3 protein. A D gene is named only where the DNA matches it firmly. A clone size is listed for some rows: how often the clone was seen (once, few, many), or a class if it is expanded.

D gene: TRBD1
CDR3 length: 14
V gene: TRBV2
clone size: -
J gene: TRBJ2-2
CDR3 DNA: TGTGCCGCAAGACCGACAGGGGACACCGGGGAGCTGTTTTTT
CDR3 protein: CAARPTGDTGELFF

D gene: -
CDR3 length: 15
V gene: TRBV5-4
clone size: -
J gene: TRBJ2-7
CDR3 DNA: TGTGCCAGCAGCTTGGCTGGGACCCTCTCCTACGAGCAGTACTTC
CDR3 protein: CASSLAGTLSYEQYF

D gene: -
CDR3 length: 15
V gene: TRBV9
clone size: -
J gene: TRBJ2-3
CDR3 DNA: TGTGCCAGCAGCCCCAGGGGTTTGCGGACAGATACGCAGTATTTT
CDR3 protein: CASSPRGLRTDTQYF

D gene: -
CDR3 length: 14
V gene: TRBV2
clone size: -
J gene: TRBJ1-3
CDR3 DNA: TGTGCCAGCAGTTACCGAACCGGGGGAAACACCATATATTTT
CDR3 protein: CASSYRTGGNTIYF

D gene: TRBD2
CDR3 length: 15
V gene: TRBV27
clone size: -
J gene: TRBJ2-2
CDR3 DNA: TGTGCCAGCACTCTGTGGCGGGAGGGGACCGGGGAGCTGTTTTTT
CDR3 protein: CASTLWREGTGELFF

D gene: TRBD2
CDR3 length: 16
V gene: TRBV3-1/TRBV3-2
clone size: once
J gene: TRBJ2-1
CDR3 DNA: TGTGCCAGCAGCCGCCTAGGACTAGCGGACGGCAATGAGCAGTTCTTC
CDR3 protein: CASSRLGLADGNEQFF

D gene: -
CDR3 length: 11
V gene: TRBV29-1
clone size: -
J gene: TRBJ2-1
CDR3 DNA: TGCAGCGGAGAACAAGGCAATGAGCAGTTCTTC
CDR3 protein: CSGEQGNEQFF

D gene: TRBD2
CDR3 length: 12
V gene: TRBV11-2
clone size: -
J gene: TRBJ2-7
CDR3 DNA: TGTGCCAGCAGCCCTACTAGCGTCGAGCAGTACTTC
CDR3 protein: CASSPTSVEQYF

D gene: -
CDR3 length: 17
V gene: TRBV11-2
clone size: -
J gene: TRBJ2-1
CDR3 DNA: TGTGCCAGCAGCTTACGGGGAGGTACGAACACCTACAATGAGCAGTTCTTC
CDR3 protein: CASSLRGGTNTYNEQFF

D gene: TRBD1
CDR3 length: 15
V gene: TRBV5-1
clone size: few
J gene: TRBJ2-7
CDR3 DNA: TGCGCCAGCAGCCCAACCGGGACAGGGACCTACGAGCAGTACTTC
CDR3 protein: CASSPTGTGTYEQYF

D gene: -
CDR3 length: 14
V gene: TRBV7-8
clone size: once
J gene: TRBJ1-6
CDR3 DNA: TGTGCCAGCAGCTTAAATCTTGGAAATTCACCCCTCCACTTT
CDR3 protein: CASSLNLGNSPLHF

D gene: TRBD1
CDR3 length: 13
V gene: TRBV12-3/TRBV12-4
clone size: -
J gene: TRBJ1-2
CDR3 DNA: TGTGCCAGCAGTTTTGGGACAGGGTCTGGCTACACCTTC
CDR3 protein: CASSFGTGSGYTF

D gene: -
CDR3 length: 15
V gene: TRBV30
clone size: -
J gene: TRBJ1-6
CDR3 DNA: TGTGCCTGGAGGAAGGAACTCAGGTATAATTCACCCCTCCACTTT
CDR3 protein: CAWRKELRYNSPLHF

D gene: -
CDR3 length: 14
V gene: TRBV5-1
clone size: few
J gene: TRBJ2-2
CDR3 DNA: TGCGCCAGCAGCTTGGGTGGGGCAAGCGGGGAGCTGTTTTTT
CDR3 protein: CASSLGGASGELFF

D gene: -
CDR3 length: 14
V gene: TRBV11-1
clone size: -
J gene: TRBJ1-1
CDR3 DNA: TGTGCCAGCAGCTTATGGGGTGTTGAAAATGAAGCTTTCTTT
CDR3 protein: CASSLWGVENEAFF

D gene: -
CDR3 length: 14
V gene: TRBV2
clone size: -
J gene: TRBJ1-1
CDR3 DNA: TGTGCCAGCAGTGATCTGGATATGAACACTGAAGCTTTCTTT
CDR3 protein: CASSDLDMNTEAFF

D gene: TRBD1
CDR3 length: 14
V gene: TRBV7-2
clone size: once
J gene: TRBJ1-2
CDR3 DNA: TGTGCCAGCAGCTCGGACAGGTCTCTACATGGCTACACCTTC
CDR3 protein: CASSSDRSLHGYTF

D gene: -
CDR3 length: 15
V gene: TRBV9
clone size: -
J gene: TRBJ2-2
CDR3 DNA: TGTGCCAGCAGCGATCGTAATCGTAACACCGGGGAGCTGTTTTTT
CDR3 protein: CASSDRNRNTGELFF

D gene: -
CDR3 length: 15
V gene: TRBV5-5
clone size: -
J gene: TRBJ1-4
CDR3 DNA: TGTGCCAGCAGCTCCCGGGGGGGTGCTAATGAAAAACTGTTTTTT
CDR3 protein: CASSSRGGANEKLFF

D gene: TRBD2
CDR3 length: 14
V gene: TRBV5-1
clone size: -
J gene: TRBJ2-3
CDR3 DNA: TGCGCCAGCACCACCGGGACTAACACAGATACGCAGTATTTT
CDR3 protein: CASTTGTNTDTQYF

D gene: -
CDR3 length: 13
V gene: TRBV5-1
clone size: -
J gene: TRBJ1-1
CDR3 DNA: TGCGCCAGCAGTGAGACAGGTAGGACTGAAGCTTTCTTT
CDR3 protein: CASSETGRTEAFF

D gene: -
CDR3 length: 13
V gene: TRBV30
clone size: -
J gene: TRBJ1-1
CDR3 DNA: TGTGCCTGGAGTCTCGAGGCGAACACTGAAGCTTTCTTT
CDR3 protein: CAWSLEANTEAFF

D gene: -
CDR3 length: 12
V gene: TRBV27
clone size: few
J gene: TRBJ2-7
CDR3 DNA: TGTGCCAGAGCACTCTGTTCCTACGAGCAGTACTTC
CDR3 protein: CARALCSYEQYF

D gene: -
CDR3 length: 16
V gene: TRBV11-2
clone size: -
J gene: TRBJ1-3
CDR3 DNA: TGTGCCAGCAGCCATACCGGTAGCTCCTCTGGAAACACCATATATTTT
CDR3 protein: CASSHTGSSSGNTIYF

D gene: -
CDR3 length: 14
V gene: TRBV19
clone size: once
J gene: TRBJ2-7
CDR3 DNA: TGTGCCAGTAGTCATCCAGGGTACCCCTACGAGCAGTACTTC
CDR3 protein: CASSHPGYPYEQYF

D gene: TRBD2
CDR3 length: 14
V gene: TRBV3-1/TRBV3-2
clone size: -
J gene: TRBJ2-7
CDR3 DNA: TGTGCCAGCAGCTCCGGACTAGCGGGAGACGAGCAGTACTTC
CDR3 protein: CASSSGLAGDEQYF

D gene: -
CDR3 length: 14
V gene: TRBV4-3
clone size: -
J gene: TRBJ2-3
CDR3 DNA: TGCGCCAGCAGCCAAGATATCGAAGGAGATACGCAGTATTTT
CDR3 protein: CASSQDIEGDTQYF

D gene: -
CDR3 length: 15
V gene: TRBV4-2
clone size: -
J gene: TRBJ2-2
CDR3 DNA: TGTGCCAGCAGCCCCCGGATAGAGAACACCGGGGAGCTGTTTTTT
CDR3 protein: CASSPRIENTGELFF

D gene: -
CDR3 length: 15
V gene: TRBV28
clone size: -
J gene: TRBJ2-7
CDR3 DNA: TGTGCCAGCAGTTTATTGACGGGGCCCTCCTACGAGCAGTACTTC
CDR3 protein: CASSLLTGPSYEQYF

D gene: -
CDR3 length: 11
V gene: TRBV10-2
clone size: -
J gene: TRBJ1-2
CDR3 DNA: TGCGCCAGCAGTGATAACTATGGCTACACCTTC
CDR3 protein: CASSDNYGYTF

D gene: -
CDR3 length: 15
V gene: TRBV19
clone size: -
J gene: TRBJ2-3
CDR3 DNA: TGTGCCAGTAAGGGAAGGTCGGCAGTCACAGATACGCAGTATTTT
CDR3 protein: CASKGRSAVTDTQYF

D gene: -
CDR3 length: 13
V gene: TRBV29-1
clone size: -
J gene: TRBJ2-1
CDR3 DNA: TGCAGCGTCGGTTCCGGGACACCCAATGAGCAGTTCTTC
CDR3 protein: CSVGSGTPNEQFF

D gene: -
CDR3 length: 15
V gene: TRBV19
clone size: -
J gene: TRBJ1-2
CDR3 DNA: TGTGCCAGTAGTATAGATCTCGTTTCCGGGAATGGCTACACCTTC
CDR3 protein: CASSIDLVSGNGYTF

D gene: -
CDR3 length: 14
V gene: TRBV3-1/TRBV3-2
clone size: -
J gene: TRBJ2-3
CDR3 DNA: TGTGCCAGCGCCGGGACTCTGGGCACAGATACGCAGTATTTT
CDR3 protein: CASAGTLGTDTQYF

D gene: -
CDR3 length: 14
V gene: TRBV5-1
clone size: -
J gene: TRBJ2-6
CDR3 DNA: TGCGCCAGCTCTCCGGGTTCGGGGGCCAACGTCCTGACTTTC
CDR3 protein: CASSPGSGANVLTF

D gene: -
CDR3 length: 15
V gene: TRBV6-5
clone size: few
J gene: TRBJ1-2
CDR3 DNA: TGTGCCAGCAGTACAACGAACGCAGCTAACTATGGCTACACCTTC
CDR3 protein: CASSTTNAANYGYTF

D gene: TRBD1
CDR3 length: 15
V gene: TRBV19
clone size: -
J gene: TRBJ1-5
CDR3 DNA: TGTGCCAGTAGTCGGGACAGGGGAGGAAATCAGCCCCAGCATTTT
CDR3 protein: CASSRDRGGNQPQHF

D gene: TRBD2
CDR3 length: 14
V gene: TRBV7-9
clone size: few
J gene: TRBJ2-1
CDR3 DNA: TGTGCCAGCAGCTTGAGCGGGGGGTACAATGAGCAGTTCTTC
CDR3 protein: CASSLSGGYNEQFF

D gene: TRBD1
CDR3 length: 14
V gene: TRBV6-5
clone size: once
J gene: TRBJ1-1
CDR3 DNA: TGTGCCAGCACCCGACAGGGGGCTGGGGCTGAAGCTTTCTTT
CDR3 protein: CASTRQGAGAEAFF

D gene: TRBD1
CDR3 length: 12
V gene: TRBV29-1
clone size: -
J gene: TRBJ2-3
CDR3 DNA: TGCAGCGGACAGGGGATTGGAGATACGCAGTATTTT
CDR3 protein: CSGQGIGDTQYF

D gene: TRBD1
CDR3 length: 14
V gene: TRBV7-2
clone size: -
J gene: TRBJ2-1
CDR3 DNA: TGTGCCACGAGGGACAGGGGGGGCCTCAATGAGCAGTTCTTC
CDR3 protein: CATRDRGGLNEQFF

D gene: -
CDR3 length: 14
V gene: TRBV5-6
clone size: -
J gene: TRBJ1-1
CDR3 DNA: TGTGCCAGCAGCTTGAACAGGAGGAACACTGAAGCTTTCTTT
CDR3 protein: CASSLNRRNTEAFF

D gene: -
CDR3 length: 11
V gene: TRBV28
clone size: -
J gene: TRBJ2-7
CDR3 DNA: TGTGCCAGCAGTCTCGGTGGCGAGCAGTACTTC
CDR3 protein: CASSLGGEQYF

D gene: -
CDR3 length: 14
V gene: TRBV19
clone size: -
J gene: TRBJ1-3
CDR3 DNA: TGTGCCAGTAGTATCGGACAGTCTGGAAACACCATATATTTT
CDR3 protein: CASSIGQSGNTIYF

D gene: -
CDR3 length: 11
V gene: TRBV24-1
clone size: -
J gene: TRBJ2-7
CDR3 DNA: TGTGCCACCGGCGCCCTCTACGAGCAGTACTTC
CDR3 protein: CATGALYEQYF

D gene: TRBD1
CDR3 length: 16
V gene: TRBV7-9
clone size: few
J gene: TRBJ2-5
CDR3 DNA: TGTGCCAGCAGCTTAGGGGGCCAGGGGGCTTGGGAGACCCAGTACTTC
CDR3 protein: CASSLGGQGAWETQYF

D gene: TRBD2
CDR3 length: 17
V gene: TRBV6-2/TRBV6-3
clone size: -
J gene: TRBJ2-5
CDR3 DNA: TGTGCCAGCAGTTACTCGATGCTAGCGGGGCCTCCAGAGACCCAGTACTTC
CDR3 protein: CASSYSMLAGPPETQYF

D gene: -
CDR3 length: 13
V gene: TRBV25-1
clone size: -
J gene: TRBJ1-1
CDR3 DNA: TGTGCCAGCAGTGCACTCGGGGACACTGAAGCTTTCTTT
CDR3 protein: CASSALGDTEAFF

D gene: TRBD1
CDR3 length: 13
V gene: TRBV2
clone size: -
J gene: TRBJ1-1
CDR3 DNA: TGTGCCAGCAGTAGGACAGGGCTCACTGAAGCTTTCTTT
CDR3 protein: CASSRTGLTEAFF

D gene: -
CDR3 length: 12
V gene: TRBV6-1
clone size: -
J gene: TRBJ2-7
CDR3 DNA: TGTGCCAGCAGGACGGAGTCCTACGAGCAGTACTTC
CDR3 protein: CASRTESYEQYF